Presented here are 21 T cell receptor beta chains from one specimen sequenced in a study of shared clonotypes between healthy human individuals. Data came from immunoSEQ multiplex PCR; TCRdb stores just in-frame clones and leaves some out. The sample carries around 440,000 clones, approximately 77% recorded once. The sample comprised PBMCs. These receptors were taken from a woman between 40 and 50 years old in good health. Some clones in this sample may be carry-over from other donors' samples.

This chain links TRBV5-1 with TRBJ1-1; D might be TRBD1 (6 bases). In germline, CDR1 is SGHRS, CDR2 YFSETQ. The length of the CDR3 is 14 residues. The ends were cut back, 4 bases at V and 1 base at J, with 11 bases in the middle. This CDR3 reads CASSVLGGNTEAFF. CDR3 DNA sequence: TGCGCCAGCAGCGTGCTAGGGGGGAACACTGAAGCTTTCTTT. Supplemented by reference TRBV5-1 and TRBJ1-1, the full variable domain reads KAGVTQTPRYLIKTRGQQVTLSCSPISGHRSVSWYQQTPGQGLQFLFEYFSETQRNKGNFPGRFSGRQFSNSRSEMNVSTLELGDSALYLCASSVLGGNTEAFFGQGTRLTVV.

In the case of this clone: It is likely a read error: a sequence one base away is far more abundant. Distinct nucleotide sequences in the sample also encode this CDR3. This chain links TRBV30 with TRBJ1-1; D possibly corresponds to TRBD1 (5 bases). Germline-derived CDR1 and CDR2 are GTSNPN and SVGIG (reference sequence). This CDR3 comprises 11 residues. Here the CDR3 DNA reads TGTGCCTGGAGGGACATGACTGGAGCTTTCTTT. Translation: CAWRDMTGAFF.

This clone was counted a few times. A junction boundary mismatches the germline segment, possibly from a read error. The chain carries TRBV14 and TRBJ2-1; 10 nucleotides agree with TRBD1. The CDR3 sequence is 12 residues long. CDR1 is SGHDN, CDR2 FVKESK, per germline. The CDR3 loop is CASSQTGTGVLF. CDR3 bases: TGTGCCAGCAGCCAGACCGGGACAGGGGTACTCTTC. The full variable domain, in which reference TRBV14 and TRBJ2-1 provide the parts outside the CDR3, is EAGVTQFPSHSVIEKGQTVTLRCDPISGHDNLYWYRRVMGKEIKFLLHFVKESKQDESGMPNNRFLAERTGGTYSTLKVQPAELEDSGVYFCASSQTGTGVLFGPGTRLTVL.

V usage is TRBV28 and J usage is TRBJ2-7; 7 positions agree with TRBD2. Germline CDR1 and CDR2: MDHEN and SYDVKM. CDR3 size: 14 residues. Trimming at V came to 6 bases and at J to 3 bases, leaving 8 bases not matched to a gene. Here the CDR3 DNA reads TGTGCCAGCAGCCTAGGGACGGGGGGCTACGAGCAGTACTTC. This gives the protein CASSLGTGGYEQYF.

The rearrangement uses TRBV30 and TRBJ1-2; no definite D call. Per the germline V gene, CDR1 is GTSNPN and CDR2 is SVGIG (reference sequence). The CDR3 contains 12 residues. The germline V and J ends were trimmed by 2 bases and 6 bases, with 10 bases remaining between them. CDR3 DNA: TGTGCCTGGAGTCCCAGATGGGATGGCTACACCTTC. Translation gives CAWSPRWDGYTF.

Of note for this clone: No conserved phenylalanine or tryptophan is present at the end of the CDR3, so a read error is the likely explanation. The V call is TRBV30, the J call TRBJ1-4; a possible D gene is TRBD1 (6 bases). The length of the CDR3 is 15 residues. V was trimmed by 2 bases and J by 3 bases, leaving 13 bases between them. The germline V gene encodes CDR1 GTSNPN and CDR2 SVGIG (reference sequence). The CDR3 nucleotides read TGTGCCTGGAGTTCACGGACAGATTCTAATGAAAAACTGTTTCTT. Encoded protein: CAWSSRTDSNEKLFL.

This clone is a singleton in its sample. The identical CDR3 is also encoded by other nucleotide sequences in the sample. This chain connects TRBV5-6 to TRBJ2-7; D gene uncertain. The CDR3 spans 12 residues. The V end lost 4 bases, the J end lost 2 bases, and 7 bases lay between the germline ends. Germline V gene data show CDR1 as SGHDT and CDR2 as YYEEEE. The CDR3 loop is CASSVGPYEQYF. The DNA for the CDR3 is TGTGCCAGCAGCGTGGGCCCCTACGAGCAGTACTTC.

The chain has TRBV19 and TRBJ1-5, with D possibly TRBD1 on 5 matching bases. CDR1 and CDR2 from the germline V gene are LNHDA and SQIVND (reference sequence). This CDR3 is built from 14 residues. Trimming stripped 5 bases from V and 7 bases from J, with 15 bases between. CDR3 sequence: CASSGSGGLQPQHF. The CDR3 nucleotides are TGTGCCAGTAGTGGTTCCGGGGGGTTGCAGCCCCAGCATTTT. Full variable domain (outside the CDR3, taken from reference TRBV19 and TRBJ1-5): DGGITQSPKYLFRKEGQNVTLSCEQNLNHDAMYWYRQDPGQGLRLIYYSQIVNDFQKGDIAEGYSVSREKKESFPLTVTSAQKNPTAFYLCASSGSGGLQPQHFGDGTRLSIL.

The CDR3 region is CASSVHLLNTDTQYF. The CDR3 nucleotides are TGTGCCAGCAGTGTCCACCTTCTGAACACAGATACGCAGTATTTT. The chain has TRBV2 and TRBJ2-3; D is undetermined. The CDR3 loop spans 15 amino acids. V lost 4 bases and J lost 2, with 13 bases in between. Germline values: CDR1 SNHLY, CDR2 FYNNEI.

The chain recombines TRBV19 with TRBJ1-4, with TRBD1 as a possible D gene (5 bases). Germline assignment: CDR1 LNHDA and CDR2 SQIVND (reference sequence). V was trimmed by 7 bases and J by 4 bases, leaving 16 bases between them. This CDR3 spans 15 amino acids. CDR3 in amino acids: CASTGSQAFNEKLFF. The CDR3 DNA reads as TGTGCCAGTACTGGATCACAGGCCTTTAATGAAAAACTGTTTTTT.

This clone appeared a few times. This chain links TRBV15 with TRBJ1-1; D not certain. Germline values: CDR1 LNHNV, CDR2 YYDKDF (reference sequence). V gave up 8 bases and J gave up 1 base, with 8 bases separating them. This CDR3 region has 12 residues. The DNA for the CDR3 is TGTGCCACCCGTCGGGGGAACACTGAAGCTTTCTTT. It encodes CATRRGNTEAFF.

The V and J genes are TRBV4-1 and TRBJ1-4; no clear D. The CDR3 is 14 amino acids. From germline, CDR1 is MGHRA and CDR2 YSYEKL. The germline V and J ends were trimmed by 2 bases and 4 bases, with 8 bases remaining between them. The CDR3 region is CASSQLGHNEKLFF. The CDR3 bases are TGCGCCAGCAGCCAACTGGGCCATAATGAAAAACTGTTTTTT.

The V call is TRBV9, the J call TRBJ2-7; 8 bases line up with TRBD1. V lost 1 base to trimming and J lost 5 bases; unmatched junction nucleotides: 5. CDR1 and CDR2 from the germline V gene are SGDLS and YYNGEE. The CDR3 loop spans 14 amino acids. The CDR3 region is CASSVKQGEDEQYF. The CDR3 nucleotides read TGTGCCAGCAGCGTAAAACAGGGGGAGGACGAGCAGTACTTC.

V usage is TRBV30 and J usage is TRBJ1-2; D gene ambiguous. Germline values: CDR1 GTSNPN, CDR2 SVGIG (reference sequence). CDR3 length equals 12 residues. Trimming cost V 0 bases and J 5 bases, with 7 bases left between them. The CDR3 region has the DNA TGTGCCTGGAGTGTTGGTGTTTATGGCTACACCTTC. Protein sequence: CAWSVGVYGYTF.

This chain connects TRBV6-5 to TRBJ2-1, with a weak D call TRBD1 (5 bases). Germline CDR1 reads MNHEY; CDR2 reads SVGAGI. The CDR3 has 14 residues. V was clipped by 11 bases and J by 2 bases, with 16 bases between them. CDR3 coding DNA: TGTGCCTCCAACGGTGGGGCTACCTACAATGAGCAGTTCTTC. This gives the protein CASNGGATYNEQFF.

This clone occurred many times. The chain couples TRBV27 to TRBJ2-1; D is uncertain. The CDR3 sequence is 16 residues long. Trimming cost V 7 bases and J 0 bases, with 16 bases left between them. Germline-derived CDR1 and CDR2 are MNHEY and SMNVEV (reference sequence). The CDR3 DNA is TGTGCCAGCACCTACAGTGGTTACAGCTCCTACAATGAGCAGTTCTTC. Protein sequence: CASTYSGYSSYNEQFF.

This chain joins TRBV10-1 and TRBJ2-5, with D tentatively TRBD1 (6 bases). Trimming took off 4 bases at V and 5 bases at J, with 17 bases between the two ends. Germline assignment: CDR1 WNHNN and CDR2 SYGVQD (reference sequence). The CDR3 covers 15 residues. In DNA, the CDR3 is TGCGCCAGCAGTGCGGACAGAGGCGCCAGGGAGACCCAGTACTTC. Translated: CASSADRGARETQYF.

The chain employs TRBV5-5 and TRBJ1-3; tentative D call: TRBD1 (5 bases). V shed 0 bases and J shed 2 bases, with 9 bases lying between them. This CDR3 has 15 residues. Germline CDR1 and CDR2: SGHKS and YYEKEE (reference sequence). The CDR3 sequence is CASSLVGTPGNTIYF. CDR3 nucleotide sequence: TGTGCCAGCAGCTTGGTGGGGACTCCTGGAAACACCATATATTTT.

A remark on this clone: This is likely an artifact of a read error, given a far larger clone one base away. The chain links TRBV30 to TRBJ1-1, with D tentatively TRBD1 (6 bases). The CDR3 has 14 amino acids. Trimming shortened V by 0 bases and J by 6 bases, and 14 bases separated the two germline ends. CDR1 is GTSNPN, CDR2 SVGIG, per germline (reference sequence). CDR3 coding DNA: TGTGCCTGGAGTGTACCCAGGGGAGACGCTGAAGCTTTCTTT. It specifies CAWSVPRGDAEAFF.

This clone was detected a few times. This chain connects TRBV25-1 to TRBJ2-7; a weak D match, TRBD1 (6 bases). This CDR3 is built from 17 residues. Germline V gene sequence: CDR1 MGHDK, CDR2 SYGVNS. The germline V and J ends were trimmed by 4 bases and 0 bases, with 19 bases remaining between them. CDR3: CASSVEGETASSYEQYF. CDR3 DNA: TGTGCCAGCAGTGTTGAGGGGGAGACAGCGAGCTCCTACGAGCAGTACTTC.

This clone occurred many times. The rearrangement joins TRBV10-2 to TRBJ1-1; 9 bases fit TRBD1. The CDR3 is 14 residues long. CDR1 and CDR2 (germline): WSHSY, SAAADI. V dropped 5 bases and J dropped 4; count of bases not matched to a gene: 5. The CDR3 reads CASSLQGARTEAFF. CDR3 coding DNA: TGCGCCAGCAGTCTACAGGGGGCGCGCACTGAAGCTTTCTTT.